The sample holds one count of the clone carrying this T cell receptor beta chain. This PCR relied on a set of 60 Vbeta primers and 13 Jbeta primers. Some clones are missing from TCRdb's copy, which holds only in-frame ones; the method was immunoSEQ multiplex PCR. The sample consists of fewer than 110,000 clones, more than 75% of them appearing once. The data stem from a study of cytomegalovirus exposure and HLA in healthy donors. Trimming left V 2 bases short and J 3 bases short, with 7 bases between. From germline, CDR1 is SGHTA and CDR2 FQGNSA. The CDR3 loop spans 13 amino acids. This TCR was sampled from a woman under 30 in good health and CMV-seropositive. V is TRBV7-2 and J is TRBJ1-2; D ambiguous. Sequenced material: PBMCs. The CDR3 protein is CASSLSTDYGYTF. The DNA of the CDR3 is TGTGCCAGCAGCTTAAGTACGGACTATGGCTACACCTTC.